The source of this TCR beta chain is a study of molecular identifiers for immune sequencing clone quantification. Whole-study results and caveats: Clones carrying above 20 RNA copies accounted for over 98% of effector molecules, under 1% in naive cells. Molecules of identical TCR sharing a barcode could underestimate highly expanded clone sizes.

The CDR3 is 16 amino acids. The germline V gene has CDR1 SGHTA and CDR2 FQGNSA. V lost 1 base and J 0 bases, leaving 10 bases between the germline ends. This clonotype was observed many times. What it binds is unknown. Previously reported methods and listed TCR primers produced the bulk TCR libraries. In TCRdb, the PCR reads were re-called with MiXCR into one record per CDR3 protein. This table holds about 640,000 distinct CDR3 sequences, nearly 20% found once. Sorting isolated naive CD8 T cells as CD8+CD4-CCR7+CD45RA+ events. This clonotype originated in a human donor in good health. Some libraries in this study had Jurkat cell RNA spiked in. The specimen was naive CD8+ T cells from blood, with Jurkat cell RNA spiked in. Stated subset: FACS-sorted CD8+CD4-CCR7+CD45RA+ naive T cells. This chain links TRBV7-2 with TRBJ2-1; D gene unclear. CDR3: CASSLGPGDSYNEQFF. DNA of the CDR3: TGTGCCAGCAGCTTAGGTCCTGGGGACTCCTACAATGAGCAGTTCTTC.